The 19 T cell receptor beta chains presented below share a single source sample, sequenced in a study of T cells after yellow fever vaccination. TCRdb ran MiXCR on the 5' RACE reads and lists one entry per CDR3 protein. The sample contains 70,000 or so distinct CDR3 sequences, approximately 7.3% of which appear only once. The material was CD8+ T cells sorted from PBMCs, obtained 10 days after the first yellow fever vaccination. The receptors here all came from a young man who received the YFV17D yellow fever vaccine.

This clonotype was detected only a few times. The chain employs TRBV7-9 and TRBJ2-7, with D perhaps given as TRBD1 or TRBD2 (5 bases each). V was clipped by 3 bases and J by 5 bases, with 17 bases between them. This CDR3 has 15 residues. CDR1 and CDR2 (germline): SEHNR, FQNEAQ (reference sequence). CDR3 DNA: TGTGCCAGCAGCTTGCTCCGTGGGGGTCTGGACGAGCAGTACTTC. It translates to CASSLLRGGLDEQYF.

In its sample, this clonotype was seen a few times. This chain connects TRBV10-3 to TRBJ2-7, with 8 bases matching TRBD1. Germline CDR1 ENHRY, CDR2 SYGVKD. The V and J ends lost 7 bases and 2 bases, in that order; junction bases with no gene match: 10. The CDR3 is made up of 15 amino acids. DNA of the CDR3: TGTGCCATCACTAATGGGACAGGCGGAACCTACGAGCAGTACTTC. It specifies CAITNGTGGTYEQYF.

This clonotype was detected ten times or more. The rearrangement joins TRBV29-1 to TRBJ1-2; perhaps TRBD1 as D (6 bases). CDR1 and CDR2 from the germline V gene are SQVTM and ANQGSEA. The CDR3 spans 12 residues. With 7 bases removed from V and 4 bases from J, the gap between germline ends came to 13 bases. The CDR3 region has the DNA TGCAGCGCAAACAGGGTCCCCTATGGCTACACCTTC. Its translation is CSANRVPYGYTF.

The sample holds many counts of this clonotype. The chain couples TRBV4-2 to TRBJ2-1; D is unclear. Trimming pared 1 base from V and 2 bases from J, leaving 9 bases between. The V gene's germline CDR1 is LGHNA and CDR2 YNFKEQ. The CDR3 has 15 residues. CDR3 amino acids: CASSQVAPTYNEQFF. CDR3 nucleotides: TGTGCCAGCAGCCAAGTAGCACCAACCTACAATGAGCAGTTCTTC.

This clonotype turned up a few times. V usage is TRBV4-3 and J usage is TRBJ2-1; 7 bases map to TRBD1. The V and J ends lost 4 bases and 2 bases, in that order; junction bases with no gene match: 8. Germline lookup yields CDR1 LGHNA and CDR2 YSLEER. The CDR3 contains 16 residues. The CDR3: CASSPGRQGPYNEQFF. In nucleotides, the CDR3 is TGCGCCAGCAGCCCGGGGAGACAGGGCCCCTACAATGAGCAGTTCTTC.

This clonotype was seen repeatedly, ten times or more. V and J are TRBV18 and TRBJ2-3; TRBD1 matches at 7 bases. Trimming cost V 4 bases and J 0 bases; bases outside gene matches: 4. Germline V CDR1 and CDR2: KGHSH, LQKENI. The CDR3 sequence is 15 residues long. CDR3: CASSQRGQSTDTQYF. The CDR3 DNA is TGTGCCAGCTCACAGAGGGGGCAAAGCACAGATACGCAGTATTTT.

This clonotype was picked up many times. The V and J genes are TRBV5-4 and TRBJ1-1; D is unresolved. Germline V gene data show CDR1 as SGHNT and CDR2 as YYREEE (reference sequence). The CDR3 is made up of 12 amino acids. Trimming cost V 5 bases and J 6 bases, with 11 bases left between them. Here the CDR3 DNA reads TGTGCCAGCAGGGCTGAGACCTCTGAAGCTTTCTTT. This sequence encodes CASRAETSEAFF.

This clonotype was observed a few times. J is TRBJ1-6 and V is TRBV6-2 or TRBV6-3, with 8 positions matching TRBD1. Germline loops: CDR1 MNHEY, CDR2 SVGEGT. Germline trimming cut 10 bases from V and 7 bases from J; bases unmatched to any gene: 9. The CDR3 spans 14 residues. In nucleotides, the CDR3 is TGTGCCATCAAACGGACAGGGCGAAATTCACCCCTCCACTTT. This codes for CAIKRTGRNSPLHF.

This clonotype occurred a few times. The rearrangement joins TRBV7-2 to TRBJ1-1, with a possible D match to TRBD1 (6 bases). CDR1 is SGHTA, CDR2 FQGNSA, per germline. The CDR3 totals 12 residues. V lost 5 bases and J lost 5, with 9 bases in between. CDR3 in amino acids: CASSADRTEAFF. Written as DNA, the CDR3 is TGTGCCAGCAGCGCCGACAGGACTGAAGCTTTCTTT.

This clonotype was counted many times. V gene TRBV6-5 combines with J gene TRBJ2-3; D ambiguous. This CDR3 has 13 amino acids. The ends were cut back, 4 bases at V and 2 bases at J, with 7 bases in the middle. The germline CDR1 and CDR2 sequences are MNHEY and SVGAGI. The CDR3 region has the DNA TGTGCCAGCAGTTTACAGTTCACAGATACGCAGTATTTT. The encoded protein is CASSLQFTDTQYF.

This clonotype has a count of ten or more. The V gene is TRBV29-1, the J gene TRBJ1-2, with 9 bases that match TRBD1. After removal of 5 bases from V and 8 bases from J, the junction contained 6 bases not matched to a gene. Germline V CDR1 and CDR2: SQVTM, ANQGSEA. This CDR3 contains 12 residues. The CDR3 bases are TGCAGCGTTCCCGGGACAGGGAACGGCTACACCTTC. It codes for CSVPGTGNGYTF.

Many counts were recorded for this clonotype. The rearrangement joins TRBV7-2 to TRBJ2-7; the D is unclear. The CDR3 loop spans 14 amino acids. Trimming pared 1 base from V and 0 bases from J, leaving 7 bases between. Germline V gives CDR1 SGHTA, CDR2 FQGNSA. The CDR3 is CASSLVRSSYEQYF. CDR3 DNA sequence: TGTGCCAGCAGCTTAGTAAGGAGCTCCTACGAGCAGTACTTC. The full variable domain, rest sourced from reference TRBV7-2 and TRBJ2-7, is GAGVSQSPSNKVTEKGKDVELRCDPISGHTALYWYRQSLGQGLEFLIYFQGNSAPDKSGLPSDRFSAERTGGSVSTLTIQRTQQEDSAVYLCASSLVRSSYEQYFGPGTRLTVT.

This clonotype was seen only a few times. This chain joins TRBV7-2 and TRBJ1-2; no clear D gene. Germline values: CDR1 SGHTA, CDR2 FQGNSA. The CDR3 spans 13 residues. Trimming cost V 4 bases and J 4 bases, with 10 bases left between them. The CDR3 sequence: CASSSFPAYGYTF. CDR3 DNA: TGTGCCAGCAGCTCCTTCCCGGCCTATGGCTACACCTTC.

This clonotype showed up just a few times. The chain couples TRBV4-2 to TRBJ1-2; D is possibly TRBD1 (5 bases). Germline CDR1 reads LGHNA; CDR2 reads YNFKEQ. The CDR3 sequence is 16 residues long. Trimming cost V 2 bases and J 6 bases, with 19 bases left between them. Here the CDR3 reads CASSQPTGTGVDGYTF. The CDR3 DNA reads TGTGCCAGCAGCCAACCTACAGGAACCGGGGTCGATGGCTACACCTTC.

This clonotype was picked up many times. The rearrangement links TRBV11-3 to TRBJ2-1, with unresolved D. The CDR3 loop spans 13 amino acids. Germline CDR1 SGHNT, CDR2 YENEEA. The V and J ends lost 5 bases and 7 bases respectively, with 12 bases between them. CDR3 DNA: TGTGCCAGCAGCCCCTCCGGGTGGAATGAGCAGTTCTTC. It specifies CASSPSGWNEQFF.

This clonotype was counted at least ten times. The V gene is TRBV4-3, the J gene TRBJ2-1; no clear D gene. V lost 4 bases and J 7 bases, leaving 5 bases between the germline ends. The CDR3 sequence is 11 residues long. Germline V gene sequence: CDR1 LGHNA, CDR2 YSLEER. Here the CDR3 DNA reads TGCGCCAGCAGCCTGAAGAATGAGCAGTTCTTC. This sequence encodes CASSLKNEQFF.

This clonotype was seen repeatedly, ten times or more. The chain combines TRBV6-5 with TRBJ2-1; D tentatively reads TRBD1 or TRBD2 (6 bases each). The CDR3 covers 15 residues. Germline CDR1 and CDR2: MNHEY and SVGAGI. V was clipped by 2 bases and J by 6 bases, with 14 bases between them. The CDR3 DNA reads TGTGCCAGCAGTTACATGGGGGGCGCAGGCAATGAGCAGTTCTTC. Amino acids: CASSYMGGAGNEQFF.

This clonotype came up many times. V usage is TRBV6-2 or TRBV6-3 and J usage is TRBJ2-5, with D perhaps TRBD1 (6 bases). Germline lookup yields CDR1 MNHEY and CDR2 SVGEGT. The CDR3 totals 15 residues. Trimming took 6 bases from V and 4 from J, leaving 18 bases between them. CDR3 coding DNA: TGTGCCAGCAGATTTTTTGGGGGCCCGGCAGAGACCCAGTACTTC. Translating gives CASRFFGGPAETQYF.

This clonotype occurred a few times. The chain links TRBV4-1 to TRBJ1-5; no definite D call. Trimming pared 0 bases from V and 6 bases from J, leaving 24 bases between. The CDR3 runs to 19 residues. Germline CDR1 reads MGHRA; CDR2 reads YSYEKL. CDR3 loop: CASSQDPHRPLSEGQPQHF. Written as DNA, the CDR3 is TGCGCCAGCAGCCAAGACCCCCACCGGCCCCTTTCGGAGGGTCAGCCCCAGCATTTT.